Below, 8 T cell receptor beta chains from the same sample are listed, as sequenced in a study of blood T cells in healthy people across ages. Alongside a J-beta primer mix, a sample-barcoded 5' primer served in a second PCR lasting 7 to 11 cycles. TCRdb itself ran the 5' RACE reads through MiXCR, one entry per CDR3 protein. The repertoire holds 1.2 million to 1.5 million distinct CDR3 sequences, 42% seen once, with 7.9% in the top ten. The sequencing input was blood. These receptors were taken from a woman in her late teens or twenties in good health.

This chain joins TRBV10-3 and TRBJ2-1; 8 bases are shared with TRBD2. The end of the DNA aligns better with TRBJ2-7, so the J call may be wrong. There are 17 residues in the CDR3. Per germline, CDR1 ENHRY and CDR2 SYGVKD. CDR3 amino acids: CAISESSGGSSYNEQYF. The DNA of the CDR3 is TGTGCCATCAGTGAATCATCGGGAGGGAGCTCCTACAATGAGCAGTACTTC.

This clonotype was detected only a few times. The chain is built from TRBV30 and TRBJ2-7; no firm D call. V gave up 1 base and J gave up 3 bases, with 10 bases separating them. The CDR3 spans 13 residues. Germline lookup yields CDR1 GTSNPN and CDR2 SVGIG (reference sequence). CDR3 coding DNA: TGTGCCTGGAGTGATGGGGTGAGCTACGAGCAGTACTTC. Amino acid sequence: CAWSDGVSYEQYF. The entire variable domain, with the rest obtained from reference TRBV30 and TRBJ2-7, is as follows: SQTIHQWPATLVQPVGSPLSLECTVEGTSNPNLYWYRQAAGRGLQLLFYSVGIGQISSEVPQNLSASRPQDRQFILSSKKLLLSDSGFYLCAWSDGVSYEQYFGPGTRLTVT.

This clonotype was seen many times. The rearrangement joins TRBV10-3 to TRBJ2-6, with D possibly being TRBD1 (6 bases). Trimming took off 0 bases at V and 0 bases at J, with 21 bases between the two ends. Looked up from germline, CDR1 is ENHRY and CDR2 is SYGVKD. The CDR3 length is 21 residues. The CDR3 DNA reads TGTGCCATCAGTGAGTCAACAGGGTCTGGATCACGAGTCTCTGGGGCCAACGTCCTGACTTTC. Translated, it gives CAISESTGSGSRVSGANVLTF.

This clonotype has only a few counts. The V and J genes are TRBV12-5 and TRBJ2-3, with 7 bases that match TRBD2. This CDR3 comprises 14 residues. Trimming removed 6 bases from V and 5 bases from J; junction bases left unmatched: 8. Germline lookup yields CDR1 LGHNT and CDR2 FRNRAP. The CDR3 nucleotides read TGTGCTAGTGGACCGAGCGGGATCAGAGATACGCAGTATTTT. It yields the protein CASGPSGIRDTQYF. The full variable domain, its missing parts supplied by reference TRBV12-5 and TRBJ2-3, is DARVTQTPRHKVTEMGQEVTMRCQPILGHNTVFWYRQTMMQGLELLAYFRNRAPLDDSGMPKDRFSAEMPDATLATLKIQPSEPRDSAVYFCASGPSGIRDTQYFGPGTRLTVL.

The chain combines TRBV6-6 with TRBJ2-7, with unresolved D. CDR3 length equals 13 residues. The germline gives CDR1 MNHNY, CDR2 SVGAGI (reference sequence). The V end lost 6 bases, the J end lost 6 bases, and 15 bases lay between the germline ends. In DNA form, the CDR3 reads TGTGCCAGCAGGTGGTTGGATATGGGCGAGCAGTACTTC. This translates into CASRWLDMGEQYF.

The genes are TRBV30 and TRBJ1-6; no definite D call. The CDR3 runs to 13 residues. Between the trimmed V and J ends, which lost 5 bases and 6 bases, there was a span of 11 bases. In germline, CDR1 is GTSNPN, CDR2 SVGIG (reference sequence). As DNA, the CDR3 is TGTGCCTGGCATGGGCCATCTAATTCACCCCTCCACTTT. Amino acid sequence: CAWHGPSNSPLHF.

The chain employs TRBV7-7 and TRBJ2-5; tentative D call: TRBD2 (6 bases). Trimming removed 4 bases from V and 4 bases from J, with 10 bases in between. Germline V gives CDR1 SSHAT, CDR2 FNYEAQ (reference sequence). CDR3 length equals 13 residues. CDR3 in amino acids: CASSSTSLETQYF. The CDR3 coding sequence is TGTGCCAGCAGCTCGACTAGTTTAGAGACCCAGTACTTC.

This chain connects TRBV18 to TRBJ2-7; 7 bases map to TRBD1. Trimming removed 5 bases from V and 3 bases from J; junction bases left unmatched: 7. CDR3 length: 14 residues. Germline V CDR1 and CDR2: KGHSH, LQKENI. The CDR3 spells CASSTGTDGYEQYF. CDR3 nucleotide sequence: TGTGCCAGCTCAACCGGGACAGATGGCTACGAGCAGTACTTC.